Following are 23 T cell receptor beta chains from one sample sequenced in a study of patients and donors after allogeneic stem cell transplantation. TCRdb recomputed calls from the RT-PCR reads with MiXCR, one row per CDR3 protein. The data contain approximately 37,000 distinct CDR3 sequences, roughly 30% of them seen just once; the ten biggest clones take up 60% to 80%. The specimen sequenced was blood, either unsorted or a sorted T cell fraction (not recorded which). The receptors derive from a human donor who was either an allogeneic HSCT recipient or a stem cell or donor lymphocyte infusion donor (not recorded which). It is not recorded whose cells these are; they may come from a transplant donor.

This clonotype has a handful of counts. V gene TRBV20-1 combines with J gene TRBJ2-4; 12 bases agree with TRBD2. CDR3 length: 15 residues. Germline V CDR1 and CDR2: DFQATT, SNEGSKA (reference sequence). Trimming cost V 2 bases and J 8 bases; bases outside gene matches: 7. The CDR3 nucleotides read TGCAGTGCTAGACCTGGACTAGCGGGAAAGTACATTCAGTACTTC. Protein product: CSARPGLAGKYIQYF.

The chain is built from TRBV27 and TRBJ1-5; possible D gene TRBD1, 6 bases. V lost 5 bases to trimming and J lost 5 bases, with 10 bases between them. CDR1 MNHEY and CDR2 SMNVEV come from the germline V gene (reference sequence). CDR3 length equals 13 residues. CDR3 sequence (DNA): TGTGCCAGCAGTCCAACAGGGTATCAGCCCCAGCATTTT. Amino acid sequence: CASSPTGYQPQHF.

This clonotype was seen ten or more times. This chain joins TRBV4-1 and TRBJ1-1, with D perhaps matching TRBD1 (5 bases). V lost 6 bases, J lost 5 bases, and 22 bases lay in between. CDR3 size: 16 residues. Germline V gives CDR1 MGHRA, CDR2 YSYEKL. CDR3 coding DNA: TGCGCCAGCAGGAACCGGATGGCACAGGCGGGAACTGAAGCTTTCTTT. Protein product: CASRNRMAQAGTEAFF.

This clonotype was seen only a few times. The chain carries TRBV20-1 and TRBJ1-1, with no clear D. The CDR3 is 14 residues long. Trimming took off 1 base at V and 1 base at J, with 10 bases between the two ends. Germline assignment: CDR1 DFQATT and CDR2 SNEGSKA (reference sequence). The CDR3 bases are TGCAGTGCTAGAGGGAGGCCCAGGAACACTGAAGCTTTCTTT. Encoded protein: CSARGRPRNTEAFF.

This clonotype was picked up one time. The CDR3 DNA sequence: TGTGCCAGCAGTTACTTTCTAGCGGGGACCGGGGAGCTGTTTTTT. Protein product: CASSYFLAGTGELFF. The chain recombines TRBV6-2 or TRBV6-3 with TRBJ2-2, with 9 nucleotides matching TRBD2. Germline trimming cut 1 base from V and 5 bases from J; bases unmatched to any gene: 2. Germline V gene data show CDR1 as MNHEY and CDR2 as SVGEGT. The CDR3 totals 15 residues.

This clonotype was detected only a few times. The chain links TRBV20-1 to TRBJ2-1, with TRBD2 identical over 11 bases. This CDR3 contains 13 residues. With 6 bases clipped from V and 7 bases from J, the junction kept 5 bases outside the gene matches. CDR1 is DFQATT, CDR2 SNEGSKA, per germline (reference sequence). The chain's CDR3 is CSAIAGGPNEQFF. DNA for the CDR3: TGCAGTGCCATAGCGGGAGGGCCGAATGAGCAGTTCTTC.

The CDR3 loop reads CASSSALAGEPSEQYF. CDR3 nucleotide sequence: TGTGCCAGCAGTTCTGCCCTAGCGGGGGAACCCTCCGAGCAGTACTTC. The V call is TRBV6-2 or TRBV6-3, the J call TRBJ2-7; 10 bases fit TRBD2. The germline V gene has CDR1 MNHEY and CDR2 SVGEGT. The CDR3 extends over 16 amino acids. Germline trimming cut 4 bases from V and 6 bases from J; bases unmatched to any gene: 12.

The rearrangement uses TRBV6-5 and TRBJ2-6; D is uncertain. The germline V gene has CDR1 MNHEY and CDR2 SVGAGI. The CDR3 consists of 15 residues. V lost 0 bases to trimming and J lost 4 bases, with 7 bases between them. CDR3 protein: CASSYSRYGANVLTF. The CDR3, as DNA: TGTGCCAGCAGTTACTCGAGATACGGGGCCAACGTCCTGACTTTC.

The V call is TRBV4-3, the J call TRBJ2-3; 10 nucleotides align to TRBD2. CDR1 is LGHNA, CDR2 YSLEER, per germline. The J segment lost 4 bases and the V segment lost 0 bases, leaving 10 bases of the junction unmatched. The CDR3 spans 18 residues. The CDR3 here is CASSQDDNLAGVADTQYF. The DNA of the CDR3 is TGCGCCAGCAGCCAAGATGATAATCTAGCGGGAGTCGCAGATACGCAGTATTTT.

This clonotype was recorded at least ten times. The V and J genes are TRBV7-2 and TRBJ1-2; 10 positions match TRBD1. CDR1 is SGHTA and CDR2 is FQGNSA in the germline V gene. The CDR3 consists of 14 residues. Unmatched junction bases numbered 2, after V lost 5 bases and J lost 2 bases. The CDR3 here is CASSRTGGNYGYTF. DNA of the CDR3: TGTGCCAGCAGCCGGACAGGGGGGAACTATGGCTACACCTTC.

This chain links TRBV18 with TRBJ1-1, with unresolved D. The CDR3 is 13 residues long. Looked up from germline, CDR1 is KGHSH and CDR2 is LQKENI. Trimming removed 6 bases at V and 6 bases at J, with 14 bases between. The DNA of the CDR3 is TGTGCCAGCTCGTCAACGGCGACGGCTGAAGCTTTCTTT. Protein product: CASSSTATAEAFF.

The CDR3 sequence: CASSDASGRVQETQYF. The CDR3 region has the DNA TGTGCCAGCAGTGACGCTAGCGGGAGAGTCCAAGAGACCCAGTACTTC. The chain has TRBV27 and TRBJ2-5; 10 positions agree with TRBD2. V trimming: 5 bases; J trimming: 1 base; junction bases outside the gene matches: 7. Germline CDR1 and CDR2: MNHEY and SMNVEV (reference sequence). The CDR3 extends over 16 amino acids.

The rearrangement links TRBV11-2 to TRBJ2-1; maybe TRBD2 (6 bases). Trimming left V 0 bases short and J 9 bases short, with 15 bases between. Germline V gene lookup returns CDR1 SGHAT and CDR2 FQNNGV. The CDR3 extends over 15 amino acids. The CDR3 sequence: CASSLDLVGGCEQFF. Written as DNA, the CDR3 is TGTGCCAGCAGCTTAGATCTGGTGGGAGGTTGTGAGCAGTTCTTC.

This clonotype has a handful of counts. The J gene is TRBJ2-1, the V gene TRBV12-3 or TRBV12-4; 13 bases fit TRBD2. The CDR3 contains 17 residues. V lost 7 bases and J lost 1; bases outside the gene matches: 7. CDR3 in DNA: TGTGCCAGCATGGGACTAGCGGGACCTCTATCCTACAATGAGCAGTTCTTC. Its translation: CASMGLAGPLSYNEQFF.

This clonotype appeared a few times. This chain connects TRBV4-1 to TRBJ2-7; 12 bases are shared with TRBD2. Germline CDR1 and CDR2: MGHRA and YSYEKL. V shed 4 bases and J 3 bases; nucleotides not matched to a gene: 4. There are 15 residues in the CDR3. The CDR3 DNA follows: TGCGCCAGCAGCCTTGGACTAGCGGGATTCTACGAGCAGTACTTC. This encodes CASSLGLAGFYEQYF.

This sequence joins TRBV7-2 and TRBJ2-1, with D tentatively TRBD1 (6 bases). CDR1 and CDR2 (germline): SGHTA, FQGNSA. The germline V and J ends were trimmed by 6 bases and 4 bases, with 16 bases remaining between them. There are 15 residues in the CDR3. CDR3 DNA: TGTGCCAGCAGTCCGCCGGGACATCGGTACAATGAGCAGTTCTTC. Translating gives CASSPPGHRYNEQFF.

This clonotype was recorded many times. The V and J genes are TRBV12-3 or TRBV12-4 and TRBJ1-3; D remains unclear. The CDR3 runs 14 residues. The V end was cut by 2 bases, the J end by 9 bases, with 14 bases between. CDR3 bases: TGTGCCAGCAGTTTAAAGCACCTGCGGGGCACCATATATTTT. The encoded protein is CASSLKHLRGTIYF.

Only a few counts were recorded for this clonotype. J is TRBJ2-1 and V is TRBV4-2; D may correspond to TRBD1 or TRBD2 (5 bases each). The CDR3 spans 13 residues. Germline values: CDR1 LGHNA, CDR2 YNFKEQ. V shed 0 bases and J shed 9 bases, with 9 bases lying between them. The CDR3 region is CASSQEEGSEQFF. The DNA of the CDR3 is TGTGCCAGCAGCCAAGAAGAGGGGTCTGAGCAGTTCTTC.

V is TRBV20-1 and J is TRBJ2-7, with 8 nucleotides matching TRBD1. This CDR3 has 14 amino acids. J gave up 5 bases and V 3 bases, and 9 bases lay outside the gene matches. Germline CDR1 is DFQATT and CDR2 is SNEGSKA (reference sequence). The CDR3 sequence is CSASIRGLFNEQYF. The CDR3 nucleotides are TGCAGTGCTAGTATCAGGGGGCTCTTTAACGAGCAGTACTTC.

This clonotype has a count of ten or more. The chain employs TRBV5-1 and TRBJ1-1, with TRBD1 matching 9 bases. CDR3 length: 18 residues. Germline CDR1 is SGHRS and CDR2 is YFSETQ. The V gene end was trimmed by 0 bases and the J gene end by 3 bases; junction bases not matched to a gene: 12. The DNA for the CDR3 is TGCGCCAGCAGCTTGGGATCCGGGACAGGGAGACGGGACACTGAAGCTTTCTTT. It codes for CASSLGSGTGRRDTEAFF.

This clonotype was picked up a small number of times. The chain uses TRBV6-5 and TRBJ1-2; perhaps TRBD1 as D (5 bases). The V end lost 6 bases, the J end lost 4 bases, and 21 bases lay between the germline ends. The CDR3 runs 16 residues. CDR1 and CDR2 (germline): MNHEY, SVGAGI. The CDR3 nucleotides are TGTGCCAGCAGCCAAGGACTCTCTAAGGGGATCTATGGCTACACCTTC. Its protein is CASSQGLSKGIYGYTF.

In this sample, this clonotype turned up a few times. This rearrangement joins TRBV15 to TRBJ1-2; D unresolved. The CDR3 has 12 amino acids. Trimming removed 6 bases from V and 5 bases from J, with 10 bases in between. Germline V CDR1 and CDR2: LNHNV, YYDKDF (reference sequence). DNA of the CDR3: TGTGCCACCAGTCAACCGTTATATGGCTACACCTTC. Its translation is CATSQPLYGYTF. Supplemented by reference TRBV15 and TRBJ1-2, the full variable domain reads DAMVIQNPRYQVTQFGKPVTLSCSQTLNHNVMYWYQQKSSQAPKLLFHYYDKDFNNEADTPDNFQSRRPNTSFCFLDIRSPGLGDTAMYLCATSQPLYGYTFGSGTRLTVV.

This clonotype was detected only a few times. V and J are TRBV20-1 and TRBJ2-7; 10 bases are a match to TRBD2. Germline values: CDR1 DFQATT, CDR2 SNEGSKA (reference sequence). The length of the CDR3 is 17 residues. With 6 bases clipped from V and 5 bases from J, the junction kept 19 bases outside the gene matches. The CDR3 spells CSAQLGASGSFGDEQYF. CDR3 in DNA: TGCAGTGCCCAACTGGGAGCTAGCGGGAGCTTTGGCGACGAGCAGTACTTC.